These 5 T cell receptor beta chains were sequenced from one sample in a study of shared clonotypes between healthy human individuals. Repertoires were generated with immunoSEQ multiplex PCR, while TCRdb's copy carries only in-frame clones and drops some. The table includes approximately 740,000 clones, under 80% detected once. The specimen sequenced was memory CD4+ T cells sorted from blood. As to subset: CD45RA-negative fraction. These receptor sequences come from a woman in her twenties or thirties in good health.

To note about this clone: This specimen includes other DNA sequences encoding the same CDR3. The rearrangement uses TRBV5-1 and TRBJ2-1; tentatively, D is TRBD1 (6 bases). V was trimmed by 0 bases and J by 4 bases, leaving 8 bases between them. The length of the CDR3 is 14 residues. The germline V gene has CDR1 SGHRS and CDR2 YFSETQ. CDR3 in amino acids: CASSLVTGYNEQFF. The CDR3 DNA reads TGCGCCAGCAGCTTGGTGACAGGATACAATGAGCAGTTCTTC.

This sequence joins TRBV27 and TRBJ2-2; maybe TRBD1 (6 bases). Trimming removed 3 bases at V and 6 bases at J, with 14 bases between. Looked up from germline, CDR1 is MNHEY and CDR2 is SMNVEV (reference sequence). CDR3 length equals 15 residues. The CDR3 protein is CASSFVPGVSGELFF. CDR3 DNA: TGTGCCAGCAGTTTCGTGCCAGGGGTTTCCGGGGAGCTGTTTTTT.

The chain joins TRBV27 to TRBJ2-1; D might be TRBD1 (5 bases). The germline V and J ends were trimmed by 7 bases and 0 bases, with 10 bases remaining between them. CDR3 length: 14 residues. The germline CDR1 and CDR2 sequences are MNHEY and SMNVEV (reference sequence). The CDR3 DNA sequence: TGTGCCAGCAAAGGACATCTCTCCTACAATGAGCAGTTCTTC. Its translation is CASKGHLSYNEQFF.

V and J are TRBV19 and TRBJ2-1; no reliable D call. The CDR3 extends over 15 amino acids. The germline CDR1 and CDR2 sequences are LNHDA and SQIVND (reference sequence). Trimming cost V 4 bases and J 10 bases, with 20 bases left between them. The CDR3 loop reads CASSNTDARSSEQFF. As DNA, the CDR3 is TGTGCCAGTAGTAATACGGATGCCAGGTCGTCGGAGCAGTTCTTC.

Turning to this clone: This specimen includes other DNA sequences encoding the same CDR3. The rearrangement joins TRBV7-9 to TRBJ1-1; no definite D call. Trimming stripped 5 bases from V and 1 base from J, with 8 bases between. Germline assignment: CDR1 SEHNR and CDR2 FQNEAQ (reference sequence). This CDR3 is 13 amino acids long. DNA of the CDR3: TGTGCCAGCAGCCCCACACAGAACACTGAAGCTTTCTTT. Its translation: CASSPTQNTEAFF.